The 28 T cell receptor beta chains in this list originate from one sample, sequenced in a study of T cells in Graves' hyperthyroidism and ophthalmopathy. Authors of the study amplified TCR beta CDR3 regions from RNA transcripts. With the HTBI primer set, the TCR CDR3 went through a first round of RT-PCR. One entry per CDR3 protein results from TCRdb running MiXCR on the multiplex PCR reads. The profile shows approximately 300,000 distinct CDR3 sequences, about a sixth of them singletons. Specimen: blood. The receptors stem from a woman between 55 and 75 years old with Graves' ophthalmopathy.

This clonotype was observed a few times. This sequence joins TRBV2 and TRBJ1-5; no firm D call. The CDR3 is made up of 14 amino acids. V was clipped by 4 bases and J by 2 bases, with 9 bases between them. From germline, CDR1 is SNHLY and CDR2 FYNNEI. CDR3 loop: CASSGASGNQPQHF. The CDR3 nucleotides are TGTGCCAGCAGTGGGGCCTCGGGCAATCAGCCCCAGCATTTT. The complete variable domain, with remaining parts taken from reference TRBV2 and TRBJ1-5, reads EPEVTQTPSHQVTQMGQEVILRCVPISNHLYFYWYRQILGQKVEFLVSFYNNEISEKSEIFDDQFSVERPDGSNFTLKIRSTKLEDSAMYFCASSGASGNQPQHFGDGTRLSIL.

This clonotype was seen ten or more times. The rearrangement uses TRBV7-2 and TRBJ2-2; possible D gene TRBD1, 6 bases. This CDR3 has 16 amino acids. Trimming shortened V by 1 base and J by 7 bases, and 16 bases separated the two germline ends. Germline CDR1 reads SGHTA; CDR2 reads FQGNSA. DNA for the CDR3: TGTGCCAGCAGCTTAGTTCAGGGGATTGGTGGCGGGGAGCTGTTTTTT. Translating gives CASSLVQGIGGGELFF.

This clonotype was seen only a few times. The chain uses TRBV6-2 or TRBV6-3 and TRBJ2-2, with D possibly being TRBD2 (6 bases). CDR1 is MNHEY and CDR2 is SVGEGT in the germline V gene. The germline V and J ends were trimmed by 6 bases and 6 bases, with 8 bases remaining between them. CDR3 length equals 12 residues. CDR3 sequence: CASREGPGELFF. In nucleotides, the CDR3 is TGTGCCAGCAGGGAGGGGCCCGGGGAGCTGTTTTTT.

This clonotype appeared many times. The chain recombines TRBV9 with TRBJ2-5, with a possible D match to TRBD1 (5 bases). The V and J ends lost 4 bases and 0 bases respectively, with 10 bases between them. Germline V gene data show CDR1 as SGDLS and CDR2 as YYNGEE. This CDR3 comprises 14 residues. The CDR3, as DNA: TGTGCCAGCAGCCGGGTAGGGGACCAAGAGACCCAGTACTTC. Residues: CASSRVGDQETQYF.

This clonotype was counted at least ten times. CDR3 amino acids: CASSPLLEPQHF. Here the CDR3 DNA reads TGTGCCAGCAGTCCTCTGTTGGAGCCCCAGCATTTT. The chain links TRBV12-3 or TRBV12-4 to TRBJ1-5, with no clear D. Between the trimmed V and J ends, which lost 5 bases and 8 bases, there was a span of 10 bases. The CDR3 covers 12 residues.

This rearrangement joins TRBV11-2 to TRBJ2-7; no reliable D call. Germline CDR1 is SGHAT and CDR2 is FQNNGV. The CDR3 is made up of 11 amino acids. The V and J ends lost 6 bases and 6 bases respectively, with 9 bases between them. CDR3 bases: TGTGCCAGCAGTACAGTAATCGAGCAGTACTTC. Translated, it gives CASSTVIEQYF.

The chain recombines TRBV6-5 with TRBJ1-2, with no clear D. V lost 1 base to trimming and J lost 1 base, with 13 bases between them. Germline V gene data show CDR1 as MNHEY and CDR2 as SVGAGI. The CDR3 has 16 amino acids. CDR3 loop: CASSYFSGGDNYGYTF. The CDR3 DNA is TGTGCCAGCAGTTACTTTAGCGGCGGGGATAACTATGGCTACACCTTC.

In this sample, this clonotype turned up many times. The V call is TRBV7-8, the J call TRBJ2-5; 12 bases line up with TRBD1. Germline assignment: CDR1 SGHVS and CDR2 FQNEAQ. V dropped 5 bases and J dropped 5; count of bases not matched to a gene: 6. The CDR3 is made up of 15 amino acids. The CDR3 DNA is TGTGCCAGCAGCCGGGACAGGGGGCCATGGGAGACCCAGTACTTC. It yields the protein CASSRDRGPWETQYF.

This clonotype was counted many times. The chain recombines TRBV2 with TRBJ1-4, with D tentatively TRBD1 (5 bases). This CDR3 is 12 amino acids long. The germline V gene has CDR1 SNHLY and CDR2 FYNNEI. V lost 8 bases and J 6 bases, leaving 10 bases between the germline ends. CDR3 protein: CASFRGDEKLFF. CDR3 nucleotides: TGTGCCAGCTTCCGGGGGGATGAAAAACTGTTTTTT.

The rearrangement joins TRBV4-3 to TRBJ2-1; 7 bases fit TRBD2. The CDR3 sequence is 13 residues long. V dropped 0 bases and J dropped 8; count of bases not matched to a gene: 1. Germline V CDR1 and CDR2: LGHNA, YSLEER. The CDR3 protein is CASSQEREDEQFF. The CDR3 bases are TGCGCCAGCAGCCAAGAACGGGAGGATGAGCAGTTCTTC.

This clonotype was found many times. The chain carries TRBV29-1 and TRBJ2-5, with D possibly being TRBD1 (6 bases). The V end lost 6 bases, the J end lost 0 bases, and 11 bases lay between the germline ends. The CDR3 length is 13 residues. Looked up from germline, CDR1 is SQVTM and CDR2 is ANQGSEA. The CDR3 sequence: CSVPGHNQETQYF. In DNA form, the CDR3 reads TGCAGCGTCCCGGGACATAACCAAGAGACCCAGTACTTC.

This clonotype was detected a few times. The chain recombines TRBV5-1 with TRBJ1-1; D is perhaps TRBD1 (5 bases). Germline lookup yields CDR1 SGHRS and CDR2 YFSETQ. CDR3 length: 15 residues. The V end was cut by 4 bases, the J end by 0 bases, with 13 bases between. The CDR3 protein is CASSLTGGVNTEAFF. The CDR3 nucleotides are TGCGCCAGCAGCCTTACCGGGGGGGTGAACACTGAAGCTTTCTTT.

The CDR3 DNA reads TGCGCCAGCAGCTTAACTTTAGCGGGAGGGGTTTCAAGCGGGCAGTTCTTC. Protein: CASSLTLAGGVSSGQFF. The V call is TRBV5-1, the J call TRBJ2-1; 11 bases line up with TRBD2. The J segment lost 12 bases and the V segment lost 2 bases, leaving 16 bases of the junction unmatched. Germline CDR1 and CDR2: SGHRS and YFSETQ. This CDR3 spans 17 amino acids.

This clonotype showed up many times. The chain couples TRBV18 to TRBJ1-5; D uncertain. V was pared by 3 bases and J by 3 bases, with 9 bases between. Per the germline V gene, CDR1 is KGHSH and CDR2 is LQKENI. This CDR3 comprises 14 residues. CDR3 nucleotide sequence: TGTGCCAGCTCACCCTTGGACTCCAATCAGCCCCAGCATTTT. Amino acids: CASSPLDSNQPQHF.

This clonotype was seen a few times. The chain is built from TRBV24-1 and TRBJ1-5; D is possibly TRBD1 (6 bases). Trimming shortened V by 2 bases and J by 3 bases, and 7 bases separated the two germline ends. This CDR3 is 14 amino acids long. Germline V CDR1 and CDR2: KGHDR, SFDVKD. CDR3 bases: TGTGCCACCAGTGATTGGACAGTCAATCAGCCCCAGCATTTT. As protein: CATSDWTVNQPQHF.

This clonotype was found many times. V is TRBV6-1 and J is TRBJ2-7, with D tentatively TRBD2 (5 bases). The V gene's germline CDR1 is MNHNS and CDR2 SASEGT. CDR3 length: 13 amino acids. The V and J ends lost 5 bases and 3 bases respectively, with 11 bases between them. This CDR3 reads CASSYGRGYEQYF. The CDR3 nucleotides are TGTGCCAGCAGTTACGGACGGGGCTACGAGCAGTACTTC.

This clonotype was seen at least ten times. The chain recombines TRBV20-1 with TRBJ2-2; TRBD2 aligns across 11 bases. The germline gives CDR1 DFQATT, CDR2 SNEGSKA (reference sequence). The J segment lost 3 bases and the V segment lost 7 bases, leaving 7 bases of the junction unmatched. The CDR3 totals 15 residues. The CDR3 reads CSGKDSGRDTGELFF. The CDR3 coding sequence is TGCAGTGGGAAAGATAGCGGGAGGGACACCGGGGAGCTGTTTTTT.

This clonotype occurred many times. This chain connects TRBV27 to TRBJ2-3; D possibly corresponds to TRBD2 (5 bases). CDR1 MNHEY and CDR2 SMNVEV come from the germline V gene (reference sequence). Trimming shortened V by 3 bases and J by 8 bases, and 15 bases separated the two germline ends. The CDR3 is 14 residues long. The CDR3, as DNA: TGTGCCAGCAGTTTTAGCCTGGATGGAGGTACGCAGTATTTT. Translated, it gives CASSFSLDGGTQYF.

For this clonotype: Because the CDR3's place on the DNA is in doubt, the DNA is left out and the CDR3 is given as listed by TCRdb. The chain uses TRBV7-2 and TRBJ2-7; the table gives TRBD2 as D, unverified against the DNA. CDR1 is SGHTA and CDR2 is FQGNSA in the germline V gene. The CDR3 is 19 amino acids long, termini counted. CDR3 region: CASSFYICSAQRGNYEQYF.

This clonotype appeared many times. The V gene is TRBV7-9, the J gene TRBJ2-7; 8 positions agree with TRBD2. CDR3 length: 15 residues. V trimming: 5 bases; J trimming: 4 bases; junction bases outside the gene matches: 10. CDR1 SEHNR and CDR2 FQNEAQ come from the germline V gene (reference sequence). The CDR3 coding sequence is TGTGCCAGCAGCGTTACCTCCCGCGGGGGGTACGAGCAGTACTTC. Its protein product is CASSVTSRGGYEQYF.

V is TRBV4-3 and J is TRBJ2-1; TRBD2 agrees at 12 bases. Germline lookup yields CDR1 LGHNA and CDR2 YSLEER. V shed 1 base, J shed 15 bases, and the junction held 4 bases outside the gene matches. The CDR3 loop spans 13 amino acids. CDR3 sequence reads: CASSQGLAGDPFF. Written as DNA, the CDR3 is TGCGCCAGCAGCCAAGGACTAGCGGGGGACCCGTTCTTC.

This clonotype was seen a handful of times. The chain recombines TRBV6-2 or TRBV6-3 with TRBJ1-1, with TRBD1 as a possible D gene (5 bases). Per the germline V gene, CDR1 is MNHEY and CDR2 is SVGEGT. Trimming left V 8 bases short and J 4 bases short, with 8 bases between. The CDR3 runs to 11 residues. CDR3 in DNA: TGTGCCAGCGTGCAGGGCACTGAAGCTTTCTTT. Its protein is CASVQGTEAFF.

J is TRBJ2-2 and V is TRBV6-5; D remains ambiguous. The V end lost 2 bases, the J end lost 5 bases, and 6 bases lay between the germline ends. The CDR3 spans 13 residues. CDR1 and CDR2 (germline): MNHEY, SVGAGI. The DNA for the CDR3 is TGTGCCAGCAGTTACGCCCAGACCGGGGAGCTGTTTTTT. This codes for CASSYAQTGELFF.

V is TRBV12-3 or TRBV12-4 and J is TRBJ1-4, with D maybe TRBD1 (5 bases). The CDR3 is 14 amino acids. V lost 7 bases, J lost 4 bases, and 13 bases lay in between. This CDR3 is CASTLQGFNEKLFF. The CDR3 region has the DNA TGTGCCAGCACTCTCCAGGGTTTTAATGAAAAACTGTTTTTT.

The chain uses TRBV6-1 and TRBJ1-6, with TRBD1 matching over 8 bases. The length of the CDR3 is 16 residues. V gave up 6 bases and J gave up 2 bases; unmatched junction bases: 6. In germline, CDR1 is MNHNS, CDR2 SASEGT. This CDR3 is CASSRRQGPYNSPLHF. The CDR3 nucleotides read TGTGCCAGCAGCCGTCGACAGGGGCCCTATAATTCACCCCTCCACTTT.

This clonotype was detected many times. V usage is TRBV18 and J usage is TRBJ1-4; D unclear. The germline V gene has CDR1 KGHSH and CDR2 LQKENI. V was trimmed by 0 bases and J by 5 bases, leaving 4 bases between them. CDR3 length: 13 residues. Here the CDR3 DNA reads TGTGCCAGCTCACCACCCCAGAATGAAAAACTGTTTTTT. Translation: CASSPPQNEKLFF. Filled out from reference TRBV18 and TRBJ1-4, the complete variable domain reads NAGVMQNPRHLVRRRGQEARLRCSPMKGHSHVYWYRQLPEEGLKFMVYLQKENIIDESGMPKERFSAEFPKEGPSILRIQQVVRGDSAAYFCASSPPQNEKLFFGSGTQLSVL.

The V gene is TRBV20-1, the J gene TRBJ2-1, with D unclear. V lost 5 bases, J lost 5 bases, and 7 bases lay in between. The CDR3 sequence is 11 residues long. In germline, CDR1 is DFQATT, CDR2 SNEGSKA (reference sequence). The CDR3 here is CSAHIDNEQFF. For the CDR3, the DNA is TGCAGTGCTCATATTGACAATGAGCAGTTCTTC.

This clonotype was seen repeatedly, ten times or more. V usage is TRBV27 and J usage is TRBJ1-2; weak D call: TRBD1 (5 bases). Germline V gives CDR1 MNHEY, CDR2 SMNVEV (reference sequence). V was cut by 3 bases and J by 7 bases, with 18 bases left in between. This CDR3 contains 15 residues. CDR3 in DNA: TGTGCCAGCAGTTTTCGGGACGCATCATTCGGTGGCTACACCTTC. Its translation: CASSFRDASFGGYTF.